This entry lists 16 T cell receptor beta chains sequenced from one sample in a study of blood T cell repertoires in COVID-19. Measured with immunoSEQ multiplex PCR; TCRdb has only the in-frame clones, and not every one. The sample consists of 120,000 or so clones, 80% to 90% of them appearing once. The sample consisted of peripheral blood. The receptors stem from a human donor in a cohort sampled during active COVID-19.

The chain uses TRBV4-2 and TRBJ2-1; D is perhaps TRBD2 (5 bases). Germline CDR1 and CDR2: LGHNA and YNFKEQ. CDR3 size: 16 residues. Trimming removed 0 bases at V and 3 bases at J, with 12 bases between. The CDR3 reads CASSQEGAGRYNEQFF. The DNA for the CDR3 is TGTGCCAGCAGCCAAGAGGGAGCCGGGCGCTACAATGAGCAGTTCTTC.

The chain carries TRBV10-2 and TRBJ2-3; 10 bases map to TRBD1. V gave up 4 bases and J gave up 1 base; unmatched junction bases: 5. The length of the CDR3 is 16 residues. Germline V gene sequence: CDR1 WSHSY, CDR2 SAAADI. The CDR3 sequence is CASSGPTGGGTDTQYF. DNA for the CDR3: TGCGCCAGCAGTGGACCGACAGGGGGCGGCACAGATACGCAGTATTTT.

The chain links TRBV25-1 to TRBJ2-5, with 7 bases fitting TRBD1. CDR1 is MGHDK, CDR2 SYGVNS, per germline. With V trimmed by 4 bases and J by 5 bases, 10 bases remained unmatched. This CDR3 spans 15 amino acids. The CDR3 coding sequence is TGTGCCAGCAGTGGCTGGGACAGAGGTTACGAGACCCAGTACTTC. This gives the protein CASSGWDRGYETQYF.

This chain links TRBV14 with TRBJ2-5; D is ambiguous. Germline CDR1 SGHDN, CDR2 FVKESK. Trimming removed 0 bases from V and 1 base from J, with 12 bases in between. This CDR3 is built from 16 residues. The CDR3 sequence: CASSQEVSRPQETQYF. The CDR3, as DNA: TGTGCCAGCAGCCAAGAAGTATCCAGGCCCCAAGAGACCCAGTACTTC.

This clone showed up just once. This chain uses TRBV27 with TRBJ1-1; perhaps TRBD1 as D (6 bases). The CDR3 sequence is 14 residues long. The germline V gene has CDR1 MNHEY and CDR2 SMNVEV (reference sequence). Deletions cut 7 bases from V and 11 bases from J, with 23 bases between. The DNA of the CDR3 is TGTGCCAGCACCCCGATTGCGGGGGCCCCTTCTGCTTTCTTT. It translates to CASTPIAGAPSAFF.

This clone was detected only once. The CDR3 loop reads CASSGTSAGITKQYF. For the CDR3, the DNA is TGCGCCAGCAGCGGAACTAGCGCGGGGATTACGAAGCAGTACTTC. V is TRBV5-1 and J is TRBJ2-7; 7 bases match TRBD2. The V and J ends lost 4 bases and 8 bases, in that order; junction bases with no gene match: 15. The CDR3 length is 15 residues. Looked up from germline, CDR1 is SGHRS and CDR2 is YFSETQ.

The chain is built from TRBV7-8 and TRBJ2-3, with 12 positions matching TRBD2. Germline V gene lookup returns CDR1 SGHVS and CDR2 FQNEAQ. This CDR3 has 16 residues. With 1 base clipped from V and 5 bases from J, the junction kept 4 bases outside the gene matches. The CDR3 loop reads CASSLGLAGVLDTQYF. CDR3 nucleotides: TGTGCCAGCAGCTTAGGACTAGCGGGGGTTCTAGATACGCAGTATTTT.

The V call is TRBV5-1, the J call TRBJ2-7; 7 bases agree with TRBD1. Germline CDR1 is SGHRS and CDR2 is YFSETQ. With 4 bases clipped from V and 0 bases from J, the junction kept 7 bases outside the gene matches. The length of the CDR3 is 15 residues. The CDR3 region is CASSTLTGNSYEQYF. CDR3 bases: TGCGCCAGCAGCACCCTGACAGGGAACTCCTACGAGCAGTACTTC.

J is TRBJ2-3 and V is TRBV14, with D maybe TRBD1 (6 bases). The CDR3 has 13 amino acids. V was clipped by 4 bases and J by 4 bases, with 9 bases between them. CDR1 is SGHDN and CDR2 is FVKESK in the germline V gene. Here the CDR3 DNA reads TGTGCCAGCAGCCTTACAGGGTCAGATACGCAGTATTTT. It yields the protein CASSLTGSDTQYF. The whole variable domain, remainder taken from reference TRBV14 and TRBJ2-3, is EAGVTQFPSHSVIEKGQTVTLRCDPISGHDNLYWYRRVMGKEIKFLLHFVKESKQDESGMPNNRFLAERTGGTYSTLKVQPAELEDSGVYFCASSLTGSDTQYFGPGTRLTVL.

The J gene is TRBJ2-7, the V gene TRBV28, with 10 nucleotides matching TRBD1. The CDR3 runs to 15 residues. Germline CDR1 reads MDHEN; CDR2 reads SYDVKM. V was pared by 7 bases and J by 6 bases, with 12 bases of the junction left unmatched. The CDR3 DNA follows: TGTGCCAGCACCGGTCTGGGGGGACAGGGGCGCGAGCAGTACTTC. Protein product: CASTGLGGQGREQYF.

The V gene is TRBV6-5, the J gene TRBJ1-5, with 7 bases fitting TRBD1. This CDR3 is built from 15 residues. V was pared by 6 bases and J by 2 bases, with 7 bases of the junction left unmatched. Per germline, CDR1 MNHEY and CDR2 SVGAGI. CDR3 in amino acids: CASSRQGTRNQPQHF. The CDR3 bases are TGTGCCAGCAGCCGACAGGGAACGCGCAATCAGCCCCAGCATTTT.

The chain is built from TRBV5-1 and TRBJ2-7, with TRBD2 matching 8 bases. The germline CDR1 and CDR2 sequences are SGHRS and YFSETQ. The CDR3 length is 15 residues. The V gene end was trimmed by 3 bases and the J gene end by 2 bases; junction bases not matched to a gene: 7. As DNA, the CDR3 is TGCGCCAGCAGCTCGGGCGGGGGGACCGCCTACGAGCAGTACTTC. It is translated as CASSSGGGTAYEQYF. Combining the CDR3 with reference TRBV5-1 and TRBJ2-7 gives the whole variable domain KAGVTQTPRYLIKTRGQQVTLSCSPISGHRSVSWYQQTPGQGLQFLFEYFSETQRNKGNFPGRFSGRQFSNSRSEMNVSTLELGDSALYLCASSSGGGTAYEQYFGPGTRLTVT.

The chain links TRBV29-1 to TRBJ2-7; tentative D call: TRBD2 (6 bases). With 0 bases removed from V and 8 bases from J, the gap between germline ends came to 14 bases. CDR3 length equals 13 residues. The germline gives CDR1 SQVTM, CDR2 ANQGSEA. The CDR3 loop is CSVEDPAGRQQYF. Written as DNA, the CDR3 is TGCAGCGTTGAAGATCCCGCGGGACGCCAGCAGTACTTC.

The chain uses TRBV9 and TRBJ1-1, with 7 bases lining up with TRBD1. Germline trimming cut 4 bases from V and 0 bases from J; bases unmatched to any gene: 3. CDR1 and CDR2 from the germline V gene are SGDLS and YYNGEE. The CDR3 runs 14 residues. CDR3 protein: CASSRQGLNTEAFF. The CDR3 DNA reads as TGTGCCAGCAGCCGACAGGGATTGAACACTGAAGCTTTCTTT.

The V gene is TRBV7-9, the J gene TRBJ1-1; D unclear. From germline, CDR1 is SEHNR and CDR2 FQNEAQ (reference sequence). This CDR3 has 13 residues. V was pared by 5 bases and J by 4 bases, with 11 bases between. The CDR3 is CASSRQEGTEAFF. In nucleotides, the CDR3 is TGTGCCAGCAGCCGCCAGGAGGGCACTGAAGCTTTCTTT. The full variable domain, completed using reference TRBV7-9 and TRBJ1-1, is DTGVSQNPRHKITKRGQNVTFRCDPISEHNRLYWYRQTLGQGPEFLTYFQNEAQLEKSRLLSDRFSAERPKGSFSTLEIQRTEQGDSAMYLCASSRQEGTEAFFGQGTRLTVV.

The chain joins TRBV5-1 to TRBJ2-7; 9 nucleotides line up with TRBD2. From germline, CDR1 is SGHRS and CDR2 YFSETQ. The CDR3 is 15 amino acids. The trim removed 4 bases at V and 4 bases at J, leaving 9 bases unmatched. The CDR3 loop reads CASSTAGGILYEQYF. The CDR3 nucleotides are TGCGCCAGCAGCACAGCGGGGGGAATTTTGTACGAGCAGTACTTC.